This T cell receptor (beta chain) was captured in a study of spatial heterogeneity in lung cancer. Study in general: For tumor regions, TCR transcript counts showed a strong correlation with a T cell module score derived from matched bulk RNA-seq. Study-wide results and caveats: The study found that expanded intratumoral alpha and beta TCR counts tracked tumor mutation counts.

The time point: sample taken at primary tumor resection. Samples came from roughly 75 TRACERx patients with untreated early-stage lung cancer. No cell sorting; template was whole RNA from tumor, lung tissue or PBMC. The V gene's germline CDR1 is SNHLY and CDR2 FYNNEI. CDR3 length: 15 residues. The V and J ends lost 7 bases and 1 base, in that order; junction bases with no gene match: 7. TCRdb used MiXCR to reprocess the 5' RACE reads, holding one entry per CDR3 protein. The sample has 9,500 to 10,000 distinct CDR3 sequences; approximately 58% are singletons. Regarding this clonotype: As yet, its antigen is unknown. In a library made to pick up alpha chains, this beta chain is a stray read with a size that means little.

The sequencing here drew on lung tumor tissue, taken at surgery. This receptor was taken from a female donor with early-stage non-small cell lung cancer. The chain joins TRBV2 to TRBJ2-3; 8 bases agree with TRBD2. CDR3 DNA sequence: TGTGCCAGCATAGGGAGGCGGGGGGGCACAGATACGCAGTATTTT. This encodes CASIGRRGGTDTQYF.